This T cell receptor (beta chain) is drawn from a study of cytomegalovirus exposure and HLA in healthy donors. The overall study: Early released data comprised tens of millions of unique TCRs from HLA-typed donors.

A multiplex PCR was run with 60 Vbeta primers and 13 Jbeta primers. TCRdb keeps only in-frame clones here, not all; method: immunoSEQ multiplex PCR. The table records 100,000 to 150,000 clones, about 73% of them present only once. Trimming removed 1 base from V and 6 bases from J, with 8 bases in between. CDR3 length equals 12 residues. CDR1 SGHDT and CDR2 YYEEEE come from the germline V gene. The chain has TRBV5-6 and TRBJ2-7; tentatively, D is TRBD2 (5 bases). Sequenced input: PBMCs. This receptor was identified in a human donor in good health. Here the CDR3 DNA reads TGTGCCAGCAGCTTGTGGCTAGCCGAGCAGTACTTC. Translating gives CASSLWLAEQYF.